Described below is a single TCR beta chain sequence and its context. The data derive from a study of blood T cell repertoires in COVID-19. Study as a whole: Collection of acute and convalescent COVID-19 samples took place in the United States, Italy and Spain. The cDNA or gDNA used as material had been derived from T cells, B-cell-depleted T cells, or PBMCs.

Per the authors' pipeline: Researchers report that nucleated cell counts were estimated from reference gene primer amplification. TCRdb's copy holds only in-frame clones and misses some; the assay was immunoSEQ multiplex PCR. D and trimming were read from the DNA, whereas the V and J calls and clone size are those reported in that table. The repertoire holds around 110,000 clones, with roughly four fifths as singletons. The CDR3 contains 13 residues. Germline V lookup: CDR1 SNHLY, CDR2 FYNNEI. V was shortened by 4 bases and J by 10 bases, with 11 bases between the two germline ends. The TCR was taken from a woman in her seventies with acute or convalescent COVID-19. The chain uses TRBV2 and TRBJ1-6; a weak D match, TRBD1 (5 bases). The sequenced sample was peripheral blood. CDR3 nucleotide sequence: TGTGCCAGCAGTGGGCAGGGAGGGTCACCCCTCCACTTT. This gives the protein CASSGQGGSPLHF.